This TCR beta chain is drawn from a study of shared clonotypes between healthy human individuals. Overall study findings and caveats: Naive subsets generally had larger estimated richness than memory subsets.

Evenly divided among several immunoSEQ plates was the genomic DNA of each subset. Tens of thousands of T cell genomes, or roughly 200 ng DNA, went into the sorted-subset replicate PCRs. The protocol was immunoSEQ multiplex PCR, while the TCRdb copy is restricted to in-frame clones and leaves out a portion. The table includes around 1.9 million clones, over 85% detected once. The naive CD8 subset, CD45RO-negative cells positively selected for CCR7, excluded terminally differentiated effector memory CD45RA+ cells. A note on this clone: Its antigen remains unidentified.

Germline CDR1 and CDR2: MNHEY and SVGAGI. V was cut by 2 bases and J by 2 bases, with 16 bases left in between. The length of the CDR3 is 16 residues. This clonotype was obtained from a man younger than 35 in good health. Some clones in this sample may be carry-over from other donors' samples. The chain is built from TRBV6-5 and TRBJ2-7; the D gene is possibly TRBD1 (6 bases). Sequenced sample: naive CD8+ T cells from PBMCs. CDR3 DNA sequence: TGTGCCAGCAGTTACGGGGGCGGAGCCTCTCCCTACGAGCAGTACTTC. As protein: CASSYGGGASPYEQYF.